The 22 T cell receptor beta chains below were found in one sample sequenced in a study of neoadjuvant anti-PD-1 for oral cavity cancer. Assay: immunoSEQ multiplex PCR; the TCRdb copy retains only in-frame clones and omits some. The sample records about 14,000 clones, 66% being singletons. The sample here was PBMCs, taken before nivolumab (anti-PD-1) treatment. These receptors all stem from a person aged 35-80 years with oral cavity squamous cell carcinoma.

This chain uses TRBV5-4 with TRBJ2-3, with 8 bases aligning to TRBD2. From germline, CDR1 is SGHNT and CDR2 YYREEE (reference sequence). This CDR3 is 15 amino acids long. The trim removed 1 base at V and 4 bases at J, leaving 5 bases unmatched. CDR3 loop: CASSLRLAGPDTQYF. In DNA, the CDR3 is TGTGCCAGCAGCTTGAGATTAGCGGGACCAGATACGCAGTATTTT.

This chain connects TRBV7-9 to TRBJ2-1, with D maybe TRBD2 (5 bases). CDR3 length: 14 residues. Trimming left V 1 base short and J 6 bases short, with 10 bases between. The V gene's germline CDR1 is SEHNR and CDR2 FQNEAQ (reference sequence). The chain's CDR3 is CASSLETGINEQFF. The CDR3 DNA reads TGTGCCAGCAGCTTAGAGACCGGGATCAATGAGCAGTTCTTC.

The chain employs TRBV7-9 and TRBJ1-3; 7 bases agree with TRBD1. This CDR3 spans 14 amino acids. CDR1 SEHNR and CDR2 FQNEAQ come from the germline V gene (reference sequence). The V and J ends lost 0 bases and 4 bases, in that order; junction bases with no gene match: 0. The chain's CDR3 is CASSLAGQGNTIYF. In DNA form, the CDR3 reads TGTGCCAGCAGCTTAGCGGGACAGGGAAACACCATATATTTT.

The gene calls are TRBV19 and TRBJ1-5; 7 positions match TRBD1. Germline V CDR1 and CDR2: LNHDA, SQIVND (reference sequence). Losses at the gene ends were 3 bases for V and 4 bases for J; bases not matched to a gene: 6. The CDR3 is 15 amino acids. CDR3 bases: TGTGCCAGTAGTATGGCCAGGGGGAGAAATCAGCCCCAGCATTTT. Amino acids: CASSMARGRNQPQHF. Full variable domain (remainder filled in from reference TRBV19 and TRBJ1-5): DGGITQSPKYLFRKEGQNVTLSCEQNLNHDAMYWYRQDPGQGLRLIYYSQIVNDFQKGDIAEGYSVSREKKESFPLTVTSAQKNPTAFYLCASSMARGRNQPQHFGDGTRLSIL.

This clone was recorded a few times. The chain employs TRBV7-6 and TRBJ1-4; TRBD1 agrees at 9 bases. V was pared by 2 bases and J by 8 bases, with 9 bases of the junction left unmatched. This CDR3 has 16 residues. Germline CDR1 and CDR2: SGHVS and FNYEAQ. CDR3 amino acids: CASSLRRGQGSEKLFF. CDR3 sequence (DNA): TGTGCCAGCAGCTTACGCCGGGGACAGGGAAGCGAAAAACTGTTTTTT.

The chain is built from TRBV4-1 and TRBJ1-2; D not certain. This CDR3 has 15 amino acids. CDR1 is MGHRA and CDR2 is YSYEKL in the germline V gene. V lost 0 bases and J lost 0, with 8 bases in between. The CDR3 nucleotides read TGCGCCAGCAGCCAAGAATACGGTGCTAACTATGGCTACACCTTC. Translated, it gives CASSQEYGANYGYTF.

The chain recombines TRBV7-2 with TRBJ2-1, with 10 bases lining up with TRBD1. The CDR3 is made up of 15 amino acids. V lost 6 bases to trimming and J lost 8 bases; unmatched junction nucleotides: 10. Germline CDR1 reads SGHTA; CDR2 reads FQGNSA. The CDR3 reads CASRDTGTGVDEQFF. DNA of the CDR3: TGTGCCAGCAGGGATACCGGGACAGGGGTCGATGAGCAGTTCTTC.

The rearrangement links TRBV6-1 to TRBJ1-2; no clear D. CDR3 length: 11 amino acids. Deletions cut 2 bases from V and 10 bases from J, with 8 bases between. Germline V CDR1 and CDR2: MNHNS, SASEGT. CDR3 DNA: TGTGCCAGCAGTGAAAAAGGGTACTACACCTTC. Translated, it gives CASSEKGYYTF.

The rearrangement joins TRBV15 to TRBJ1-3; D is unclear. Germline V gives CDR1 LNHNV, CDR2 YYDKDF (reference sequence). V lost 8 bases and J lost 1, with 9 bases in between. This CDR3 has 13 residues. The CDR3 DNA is TGTGCCACCGGGGAGGAATCTGGAAACACCATATATTTT. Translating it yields CATGEESGNTIYF. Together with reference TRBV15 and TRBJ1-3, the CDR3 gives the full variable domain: DAMVIQNPRYQVTQFGKPVTLSCSQTLNHNVMYWYQQKSSQAPKLLFHYYDKDFNNEADTPDNFQSRRPNTSFCFLDIRSPGLGDTAMYLCATGEESGNTIYFGEGSWLTVV.

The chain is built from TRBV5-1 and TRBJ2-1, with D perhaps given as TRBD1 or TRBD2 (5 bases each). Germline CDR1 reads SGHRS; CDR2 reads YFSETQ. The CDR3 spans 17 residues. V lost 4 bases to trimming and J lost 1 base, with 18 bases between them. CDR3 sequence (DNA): TGCGCCAGCAGCCGTCGTTTGGGGGATGAATCCTACAATGAGCAGTTCTTC. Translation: CASSRRLGDESYNEQFF.

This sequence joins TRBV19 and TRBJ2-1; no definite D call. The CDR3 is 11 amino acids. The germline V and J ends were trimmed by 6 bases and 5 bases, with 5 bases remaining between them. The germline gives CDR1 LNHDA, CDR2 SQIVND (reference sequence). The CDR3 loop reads CASRTDNEQFF. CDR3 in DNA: TGTGCCAGTAGGACGGACAATGAGCAGTTCTTC. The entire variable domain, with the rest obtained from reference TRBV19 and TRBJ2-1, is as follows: DGGITQSPKYLFRKEGQNVTLSCEQNLNHDAMYWYRQDPGQGLRLIYYSQIVNDFQKGDIAEGYSVSREKKESFPLTVTSAQKNPTAFYLCASRTDNEQFFGPGTRLTVL.

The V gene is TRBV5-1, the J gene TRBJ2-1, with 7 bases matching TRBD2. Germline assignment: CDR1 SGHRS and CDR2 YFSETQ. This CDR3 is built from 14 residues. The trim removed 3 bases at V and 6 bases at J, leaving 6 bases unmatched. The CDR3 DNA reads TGCGCCAGCAGCTACCTAGCGGCCTCCAATGAGCAGTTCTTC. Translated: CASSYLAASNEQFF. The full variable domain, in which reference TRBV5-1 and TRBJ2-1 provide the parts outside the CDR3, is KAGVTQTPRYLIKTRGQQVTLSCSPISGHRSVSWYQQTPGQGLQFLFEYFSETQRNKGNFPGRFSGRQFSNSRSEMNVSTLELGDSALYLCASSYLAASNEQFFGPGTRLTVL.

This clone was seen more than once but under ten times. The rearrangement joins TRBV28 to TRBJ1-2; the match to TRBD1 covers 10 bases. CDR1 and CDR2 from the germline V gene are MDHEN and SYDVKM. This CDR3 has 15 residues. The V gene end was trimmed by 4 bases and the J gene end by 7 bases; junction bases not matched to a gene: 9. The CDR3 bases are TGTGCCAGCAGTTCGGGACAGGGGAGGCTCGGTGGCTACACCTTC. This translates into CASSSGQGRLGGYTF.

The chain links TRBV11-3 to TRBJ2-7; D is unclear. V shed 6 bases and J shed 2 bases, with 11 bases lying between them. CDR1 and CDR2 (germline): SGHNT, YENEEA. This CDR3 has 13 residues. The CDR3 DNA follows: TGTGCCAGCAGTCTTAACAAGCCCTACGAGCAGTACTTC. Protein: CASSLNKPYEQYF.

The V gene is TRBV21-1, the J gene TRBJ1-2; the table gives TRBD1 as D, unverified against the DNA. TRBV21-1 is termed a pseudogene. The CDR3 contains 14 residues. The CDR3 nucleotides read TGTGCCAGCAGGGGGAGTAACAGGGCATATGGCTACACCTTC. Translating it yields CASRGSNRAYGYTF.

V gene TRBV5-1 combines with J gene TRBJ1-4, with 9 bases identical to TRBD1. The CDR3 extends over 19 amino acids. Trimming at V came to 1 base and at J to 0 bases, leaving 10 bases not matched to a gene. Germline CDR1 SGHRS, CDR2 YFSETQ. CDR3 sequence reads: CASSLTGGQFGSTNEKLFF. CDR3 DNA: TGCGCCAGCAGCTTGACAGGGGGCCAATTTGGATCAACTAATGAAAAACTGTTTTTT. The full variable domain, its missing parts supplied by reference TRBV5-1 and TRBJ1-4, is KAGVTQTPRYLIKTRGQQVTLSCSPISGHRSVSWYQQTPGQGLQFLFEYFSETQRNKGNFPGRFSGRQFSNSRSEMNVSTLELGDSALYLCASSLTGGQFGSTNEKLFFGSGTQLSVL.

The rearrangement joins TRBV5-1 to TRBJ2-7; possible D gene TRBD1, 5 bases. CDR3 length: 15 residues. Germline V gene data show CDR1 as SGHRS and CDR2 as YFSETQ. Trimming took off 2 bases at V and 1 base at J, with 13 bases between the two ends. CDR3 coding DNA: TGCGCCAGCAGCTTCGGCAGGGCTACTTCCTACGAGCAGTACTTC. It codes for CASSFGRATSYEQYF. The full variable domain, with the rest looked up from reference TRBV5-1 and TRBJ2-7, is KAGVTQTPRYLIKTRGQQVTLSCSPISGHRSVSWYQQTPGQGLQFLFEYFSETQRNKGNFPGRFSGRQFSNSRSEMNVSTLELGDSALYLCASSFGRATSYEQYFGPGTRLTVT.

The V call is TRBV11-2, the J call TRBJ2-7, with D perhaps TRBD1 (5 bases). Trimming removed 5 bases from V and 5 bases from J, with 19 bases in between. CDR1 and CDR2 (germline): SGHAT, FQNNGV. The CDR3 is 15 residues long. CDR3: CASSRRTNKENEQYF. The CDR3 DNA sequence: TGTGCCAGCAGCCGTCGGACAAATAAAGAAAACGAGCAGTACTTC.

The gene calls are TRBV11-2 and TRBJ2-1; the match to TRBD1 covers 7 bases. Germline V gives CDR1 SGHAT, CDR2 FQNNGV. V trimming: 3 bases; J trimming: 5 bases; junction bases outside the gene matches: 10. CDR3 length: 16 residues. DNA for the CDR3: TGTGCCAGCAGCTTTTCGGCCGGGACAGCTCACAATGAGCAGTTCTTC. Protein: CASSFSAGTAHNEQFF. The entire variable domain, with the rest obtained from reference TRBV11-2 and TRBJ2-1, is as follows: EAGVAQSPRYKIIEKRQSVAFWCNPISGHATLYWYQQILGQGPKLLIQFQNNGVVDDSQLPKDRFSAERLKGVDSTLKIQPAKLEDSAVYLCASSFSAGTAHNEQFFGPGTRLTVL.

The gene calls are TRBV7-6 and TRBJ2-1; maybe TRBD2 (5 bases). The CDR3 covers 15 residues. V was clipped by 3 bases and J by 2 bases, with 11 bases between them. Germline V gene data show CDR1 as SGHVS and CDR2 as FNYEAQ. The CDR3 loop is CASSLDLKAYNEQFF. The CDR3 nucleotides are TGTGCCAGCAGCTTGGACTTAAAGGCCTACAATGAGCAGTTCTTC.

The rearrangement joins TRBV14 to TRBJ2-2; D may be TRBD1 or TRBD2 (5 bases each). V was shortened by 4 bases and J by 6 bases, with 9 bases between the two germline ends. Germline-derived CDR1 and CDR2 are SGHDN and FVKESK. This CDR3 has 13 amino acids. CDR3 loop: CASSRTGPGELFF. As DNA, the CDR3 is TGTGCCAGCAGCCGGACGGGGCCCGGGGAGCTGTTTTTT.

This CDR3 is CAILGGTGGSIKQFF. CDR3 DNA sequence: TGTGCCATCCTAGGGGGGACAGGGGGCTCAATAAAGCAGTTCTTC. V is TRBV2 and J is TRBJ2-1, with 12 bases matching TRBD1. The J segment lost 11 bases and the V segment lost 10 bases, leaving 15 bases of the junction unmatched. The CDR3 sequence is 15 residues long. Germline values: CDR1 SNHLY, CDR2 FYNNEI. Together with reference TRBV2 and TRBJ2-1, the CDR3 gives the full variable domain: EPEVTQTPSHQVTQMGQEVILRCVPISNHLYFYWYRQILGQKVEFLVSFYNNEISEKSEIFDDQFSVERPDGSNFTLKIRSTKLEDSAMYFCAILGGTGGSIKQFFGPGTRLTVL.